The clone carrying this TCR beta chain was counted a few times. Its antigen is unknown. The trim removed 0 bases at V and 3 bases at J, leaving 2 bases unmatched. Germline assignment: CDR1 MNHEY and CDR2 SVGAGI. The CDR3 extends over 15 amino acids. RNA transcripts gave rise to amplified TCR beta CDR3 regions. TCR CDR3 underwent first-round RT-PCR with the HTBI primer set. TCRdb ran MiXCR on the multiplex PCR reads and lists one entry per CDR3 protein. The table lists hundreds of thousands of distinct CDR3 sequences, 14% to 15% of them singletons, with 4% to 5.5% in the top ten. Thyroid ultrasound, orbital computed tomography, clinical symptoms, and serum thyroxine and TRAb underpinned diagnoses. The data belong to a study of T cells in Graves' hyperthyroidism and ophthalmopathy. Findings of the study overall: The model identified upcoming ophthalmopathy a median around 7.1 months ahead of onset.

Sequencing was done on a sample of blood. This TCR derives from a woman between 35 and 50 years old with Graves' ophthalmopathy. The rearrangement links TRBV6-5 to TRBJ1-2, with 9 bases aligning to TRBD1. CDR3 protein: CASSYSDRGYYGYTF. The CDR3 DNA reads as TGTGCCAGCAGTTACTCCGACAGGGGGTACTATGGCTACACCTTC.